The TCR beta chain described here comes from a study of shared clonotypes between healthy human individuals. Germline V lookup: CDR1 MNHEY, CDR2 SVGAGI. The CDR3 runs to 15 residues. V lost 0 bases and J lost 2, with 9 bases in between. Several immunoSEQ plates held equal portions of the genomic DNA taken from each subset. Clones were sequenced by immunoSEQ multiplex PCR, and TCRdb holds only the in-frame ones, with some missing. Of roughly 2.4 million clones listed, about 94% are singletons. The chain has TRBV6-5 and TRBJ2-3; D may be TRBD1 or TRBD2 (5 bases each). This clonotype was sampled from a man between 18 and 29 years old in good health. Specimen: naive CD4+ T cells sorted from blood. Subset denoted: CD45RA+ positively selected. CDR3 region: CASSYSQGVTDTQYF. The CDR3 nucleotides are TGTGCCAGCAGTTACTCCCAGGGAGTCACAGATACGCAGTATTTT.